This T cell receptor beta chain appears in the sequencing data of a study of T cell responses to AZD1222 COVID-19 vaccine. General study points: With dominance at 160-218 and 743-854, vaccine-associated CD4 TCRs spanned spike.

The CDR3 has 12 residues. CDR1 and CDR2 (germline): SGHNT, YENEEA. V gave up 1 base and J gave up 9 bases, with 4 bases separating them. With respect to this clone: The target antigen is unknown.

The method was immunoSEQ multiplex PCR; TCRdb's version includes in-frame clones alone and lacks a portion of them. There are 100,000 or so clones in the sample; nearly 90% occur only once, and roughly 2.9% lies in the top ten. Sequences were derived from peripheral blood, sampled on day 0 of AZD1222 vaccination. The clonotype was recovered from an adult in good health. The chain combines TRBV11-3 with TRBJ1-6; D is undetermined. For the CDR3, the DNA is TGTGCCAGCAGCTTAGGGGGTTCACCCCTCCACTTT. Amino acids: CASSLGGSPLHF.